This TCR beta chain was captured by sequencing in a study of shared clonotypes between healthy human individuals. The CDR3 totals 17 residues. Deletions cut 6 bases from V and 8 bases from J, with 25 bases between. The V gene's germline CDR1 is SGHTA and CDR2 FQGNSA. Profiling relied on immunoSEQ multiplex PCR, and the TCRdb table lists in-frame clones only, not all of them. The sample consists of 2 million to 2.5 million clones, approximately 90% of them appearing once. The sample was naive CD4+ T cells from PBMCs. Described subset: CD45RA+ positively selected. This receptor was identified in a man aged 18 to 30 in good health. Some clones in this sample may be carry-over from other donors' samples. V gene TRBV7-2 combines with J gene TRBJ2-2; possibly TRBD1 or TRBD2 for D (5 bases each). This CDR3 is CASRARVGAGKTGELFF. The CDR3 DNA reads as TGTGCCAGCAGGGCGAGGGTCGGGGCAGGGAAGACAGGGGAGCTGTTTTTT.